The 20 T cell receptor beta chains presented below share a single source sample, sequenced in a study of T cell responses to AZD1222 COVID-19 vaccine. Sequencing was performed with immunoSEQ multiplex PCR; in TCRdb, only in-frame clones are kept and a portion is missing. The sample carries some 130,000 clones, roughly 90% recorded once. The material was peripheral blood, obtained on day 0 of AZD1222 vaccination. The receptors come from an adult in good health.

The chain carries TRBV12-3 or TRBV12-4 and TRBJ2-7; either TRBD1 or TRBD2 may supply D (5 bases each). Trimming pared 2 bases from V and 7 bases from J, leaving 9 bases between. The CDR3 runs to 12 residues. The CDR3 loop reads CASSLWGLEQYF. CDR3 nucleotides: TGTGCCAGCAGTTTATGGGGGTTGGAGCAGTACTTC.

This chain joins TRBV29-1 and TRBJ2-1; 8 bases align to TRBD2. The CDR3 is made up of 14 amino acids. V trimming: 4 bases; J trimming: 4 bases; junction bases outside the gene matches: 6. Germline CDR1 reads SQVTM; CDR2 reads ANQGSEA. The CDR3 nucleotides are TGCAGCGTTGTACCAGCGGGAGCTTACAATGAGCAGTTCTTC. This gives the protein CSVVPAGAYNEQFF.

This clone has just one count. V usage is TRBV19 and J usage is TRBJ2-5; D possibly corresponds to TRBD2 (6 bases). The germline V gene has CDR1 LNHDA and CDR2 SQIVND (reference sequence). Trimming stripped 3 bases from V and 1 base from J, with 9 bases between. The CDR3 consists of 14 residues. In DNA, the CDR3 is TGTGCCAGTAGTATTGCGGGACTCCAAGAGACCCAGTACTTC. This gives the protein CASSIAGLQETQYF.

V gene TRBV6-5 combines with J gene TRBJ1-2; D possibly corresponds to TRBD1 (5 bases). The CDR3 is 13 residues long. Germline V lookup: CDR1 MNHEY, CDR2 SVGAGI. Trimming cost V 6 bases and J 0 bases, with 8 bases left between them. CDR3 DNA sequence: TGTGCCAGCAGGGGGGATACTAACTATGGCTACACCTTC. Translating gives CASRGDTNYGYTF.

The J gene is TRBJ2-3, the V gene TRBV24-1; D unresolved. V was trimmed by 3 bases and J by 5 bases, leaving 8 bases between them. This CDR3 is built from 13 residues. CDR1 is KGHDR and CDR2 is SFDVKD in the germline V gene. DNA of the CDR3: TGTGCCACCAGTGATGTTAACCGAGATACGCAGTATTTT. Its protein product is CATSDVNRDTQYF.

CDR3 coding DNA: TGTGCCTGGAGTGTAGGGCTAGTGACCTACAATGAGCAGTTCTTC. It translates to CAWSVGLVTYNEQFF. The V gene is TRBV30, the J gene TRBJ2-1; D is unresolved. CDR1 and CDR2 (germline): GTSNPN, SVGIG (reference sequence). The CDR3 spans 15 residues. V was shortened by 0 bases and J by 2 bases, with 11 bases between the two germline ends.

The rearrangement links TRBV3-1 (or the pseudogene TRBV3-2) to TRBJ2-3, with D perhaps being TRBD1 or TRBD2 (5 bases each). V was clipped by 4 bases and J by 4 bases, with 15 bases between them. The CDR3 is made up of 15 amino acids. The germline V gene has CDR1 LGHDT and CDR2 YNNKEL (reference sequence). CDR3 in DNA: TGTGCCAGCAGCCCGTCCGGGACCTCCGCAGATACGCAGTATTTT. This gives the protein CASSPSGTSADTQYF.

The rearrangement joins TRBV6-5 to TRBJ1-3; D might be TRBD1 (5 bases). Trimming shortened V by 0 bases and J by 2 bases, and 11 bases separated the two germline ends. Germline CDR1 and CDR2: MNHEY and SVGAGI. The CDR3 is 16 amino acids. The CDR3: CASSYSGEMAGNTIYF. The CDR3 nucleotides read TGTGCCAGCAGTTACTCGGGGGAGATGGCTGGAAACACCATATATTTT.

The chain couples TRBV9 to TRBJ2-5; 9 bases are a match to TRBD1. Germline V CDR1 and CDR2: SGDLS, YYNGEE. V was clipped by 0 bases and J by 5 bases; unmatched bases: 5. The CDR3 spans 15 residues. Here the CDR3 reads CASSVGQGGAETQYF. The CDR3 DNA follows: TGTGCCAGCAGCGTAGGACAGGGGGGCGCGGAGACCCAGTACTTC.

DNA for the CDR3: TGTGCCAGCTCCCGGACTAGCGGGATGGGTGAGCAGTTCTTC. This sequence encodes CASSRTSGMGEQFF. The chain joins TRBV11-3 to TRBJ2-1; TRBD2 matches at 12 bases. CDR1 is SGHNT, CDR2 YENEEA, per germline. J was trimmed by 9 bases and V by 8 bases; bases with no gene match: 8. CDR3 length: 14 residues.

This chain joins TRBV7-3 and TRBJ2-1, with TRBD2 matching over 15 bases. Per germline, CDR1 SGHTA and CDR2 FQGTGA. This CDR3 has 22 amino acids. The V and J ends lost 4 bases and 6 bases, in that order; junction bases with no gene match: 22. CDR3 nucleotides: TGTGCCAGCAGCTCTCAGGGTTGGACTAGCGGGAGGGCACGTGTGATGCGCAATGAGCAGTTCTTC. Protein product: CASSSQGWTSGRARVMRNEQFF. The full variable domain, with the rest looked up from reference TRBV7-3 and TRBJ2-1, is GAGVSQTPSNKVTEKGKYVELRCDPISGHTALYWYRQSLGQGPEFLIYFQGTGAADDSGLPNDRFFAVRPEGSVSTLKIQRTERGDSAVYLCASSSQGWTSGRARVMRNEQFFGPGTRLTVL.

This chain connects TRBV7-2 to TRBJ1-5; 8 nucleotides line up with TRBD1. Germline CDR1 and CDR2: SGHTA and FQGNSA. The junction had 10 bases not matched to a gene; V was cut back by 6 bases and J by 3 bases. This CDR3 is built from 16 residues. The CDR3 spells CASRRIDRGPNQPQHF. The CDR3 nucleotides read TGTGCCAGCAGAAGAATCGACAGGGGACCCAATCAGCCCCAGCATTTT.

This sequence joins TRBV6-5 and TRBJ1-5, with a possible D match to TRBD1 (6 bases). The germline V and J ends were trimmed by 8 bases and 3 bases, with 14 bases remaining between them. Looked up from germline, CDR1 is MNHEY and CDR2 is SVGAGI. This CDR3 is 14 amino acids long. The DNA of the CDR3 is TGTGCCAGCCGGTCTGGGGGCCTCAATCAGCCCCAGCATTTT. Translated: CASRSGGLNQPQHF.

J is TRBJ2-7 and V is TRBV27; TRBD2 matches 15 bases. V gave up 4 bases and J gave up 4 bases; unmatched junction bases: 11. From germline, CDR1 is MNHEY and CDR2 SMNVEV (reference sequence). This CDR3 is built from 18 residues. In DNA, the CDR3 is TGTGCCAGCAGTTGGGCCGCAGGACTAGCGGGAGGGCGATACGAGCAGTACTTC. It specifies CASSWAAGLAGGRYEQYF.

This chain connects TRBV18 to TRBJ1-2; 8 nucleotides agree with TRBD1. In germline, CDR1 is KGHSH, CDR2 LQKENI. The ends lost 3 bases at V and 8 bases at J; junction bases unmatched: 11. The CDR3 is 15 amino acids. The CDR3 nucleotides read TGTGCCAGCTCACCTTCCCGGGACACAGGGGGAGGCTACACCTTC. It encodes CASSPSRDTGGGYTF.

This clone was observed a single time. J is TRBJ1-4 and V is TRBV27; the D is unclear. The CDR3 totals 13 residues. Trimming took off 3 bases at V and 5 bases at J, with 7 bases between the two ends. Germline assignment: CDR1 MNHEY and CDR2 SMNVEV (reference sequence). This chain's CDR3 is CASSLSRNEKLFF. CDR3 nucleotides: TGTGCCAGCAGTTTGTCCAGGAATGAAAAACTGTTTTTT.

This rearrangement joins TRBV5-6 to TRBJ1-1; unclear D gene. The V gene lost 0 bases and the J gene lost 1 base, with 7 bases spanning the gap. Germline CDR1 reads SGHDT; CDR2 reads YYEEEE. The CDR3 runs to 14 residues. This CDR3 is CASSLVQENTEAFF. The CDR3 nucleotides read TGTGCCAGCAGCTTGGTGCAGGAGAACACTGAAGCTTTCTTT. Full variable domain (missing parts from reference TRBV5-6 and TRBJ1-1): DAGVTQSPTHLIKTRGQQVTLRCSPKSGHDTVSWYQQALGQGPQFIFQYYEEEERQRGNFPDRFSGHQFPNYSSELNVNALLLGDSALYLCASSLVQENTEAFFGQGTRLTVV.

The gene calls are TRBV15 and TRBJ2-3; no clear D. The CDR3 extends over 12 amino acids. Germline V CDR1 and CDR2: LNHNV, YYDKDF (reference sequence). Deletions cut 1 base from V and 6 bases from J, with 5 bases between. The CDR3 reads CATSRGPDTQYF. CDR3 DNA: TGTGCCACCAGCAGAGGGCCCGATACGCAGTATTTT.

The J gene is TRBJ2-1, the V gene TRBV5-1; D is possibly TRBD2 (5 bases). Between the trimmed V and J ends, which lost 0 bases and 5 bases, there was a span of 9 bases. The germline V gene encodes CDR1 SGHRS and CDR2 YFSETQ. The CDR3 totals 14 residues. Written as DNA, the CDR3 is TGCGCCAGCAGCTTGGGATACGGGAACAATGAGCAGTTCTTC. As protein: CASSLGYGNNEQFF.

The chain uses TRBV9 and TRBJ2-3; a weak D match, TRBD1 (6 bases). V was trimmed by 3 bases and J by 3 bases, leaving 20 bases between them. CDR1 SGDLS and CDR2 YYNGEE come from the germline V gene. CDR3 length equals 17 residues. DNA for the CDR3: TGTGCCAGCAGCGCCACGGTAGGGGGAATTAGGACAGATACGCAGTATTTT. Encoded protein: CASSATVGGIRTDTQYF. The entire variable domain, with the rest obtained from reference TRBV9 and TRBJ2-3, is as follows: DSGVTQTPKHLITATGQRVTLRCSPRSGDLSVYWYQQSLDQGLQFLIQYYNGEERAKGNILERFSAQQFPDLHSELNLSSLELGDSALYFCASSATVGGIRTDTQYFGPGTRLTVL.